The entry that follows covers one T cell receptor beta chain sequence. Its target is unknown. Until DNA extraction, the samples held between roughly 1-10 million cryopreserved PBMC. The sample is drawn from a study of long-term antiretroviral therapy in people with HIV. Version v3.0 of the immunoSEQ assay was performed at survey level. Libraries were prepared by immunoSEQ multiplex PCR; TCRdb keeps only in-frame clonotypes and omits some of them. In the table there are 15,000 to 20,000 clones, approximately 75% of which are singletons. Whole-study results and caveats: It was not possible to obtain data on ART adherence, viral resistance or therapy changes.

The sample consisted of unsorted PBMCs, taken 0.3 years after starting antiretroviral therapy. This receptor was identified in a man between 18 and 29 years old with HIV.

CDR3 region: CASSLGPSNV. CDR3 nucleotide sequence: TGTGCCAGCAGCCTCGGCCCCTCTAATGTC. This chain joins TRBV7-3 and TRBJ2-7; D gene unclear. From germline, CDR1 is SGHTA and CDR2 FQGTGA. The CDR3 spans 10 residues.